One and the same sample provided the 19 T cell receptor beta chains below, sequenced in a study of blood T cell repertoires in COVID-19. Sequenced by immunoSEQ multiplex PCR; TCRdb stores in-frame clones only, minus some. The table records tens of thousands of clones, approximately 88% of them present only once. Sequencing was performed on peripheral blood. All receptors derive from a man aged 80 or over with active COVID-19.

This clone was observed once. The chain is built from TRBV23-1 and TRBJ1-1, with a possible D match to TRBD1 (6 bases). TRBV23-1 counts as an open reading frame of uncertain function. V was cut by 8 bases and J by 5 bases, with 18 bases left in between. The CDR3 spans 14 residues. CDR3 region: CASLRRAQGTEAFF. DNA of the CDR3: TGCGCCAGCTTGCGCCGCGCCCAGGGGACTGAAGCTTTCTTT.

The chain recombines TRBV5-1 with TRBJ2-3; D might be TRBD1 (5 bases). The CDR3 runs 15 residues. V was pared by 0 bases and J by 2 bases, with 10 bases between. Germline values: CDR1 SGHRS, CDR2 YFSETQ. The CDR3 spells CASSLEDTTTDTQYF. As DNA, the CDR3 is TGCGCCAGCAGCTTGGAGGACACCACCACAGATACGCAGTATTTT.

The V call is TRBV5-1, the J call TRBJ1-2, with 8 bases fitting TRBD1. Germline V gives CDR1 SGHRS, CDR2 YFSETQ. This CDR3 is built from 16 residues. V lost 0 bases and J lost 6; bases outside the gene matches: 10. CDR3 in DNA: TGCGCCAGCAGCTTGGATGTCGGGACAGGAGTAGATGGCTACACCTTC. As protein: CASSLDVGTGVDGYTF. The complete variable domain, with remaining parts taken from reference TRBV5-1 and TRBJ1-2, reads KAGVTQTPRYLIKTRGQQVTLSCSPISGHRSVSWYQQTPGQGLQFLFEYFSETQRNKGNFPGRFSGRQFSNSRSEMNVSTLELGDSALYLCASSLDVGTGVDGYTFGSGTRLTVV.

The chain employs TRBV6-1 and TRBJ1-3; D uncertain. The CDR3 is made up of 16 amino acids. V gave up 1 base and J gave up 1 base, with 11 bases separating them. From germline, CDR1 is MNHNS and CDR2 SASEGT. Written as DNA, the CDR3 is TGTGCCAGCAGTGAAGTCTACAGAACTTCTGGAAACACCATATATTTT. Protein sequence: CASSEVYRTSGNTIYF.

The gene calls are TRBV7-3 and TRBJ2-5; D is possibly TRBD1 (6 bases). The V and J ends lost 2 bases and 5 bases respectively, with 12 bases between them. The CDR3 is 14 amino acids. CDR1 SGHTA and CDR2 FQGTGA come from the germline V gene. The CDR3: CASSLLSQGETQYF. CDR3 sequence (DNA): TGTGCCAGCAGCTTATTGTCCCAGGGGGAGACCCAGTACTTC.

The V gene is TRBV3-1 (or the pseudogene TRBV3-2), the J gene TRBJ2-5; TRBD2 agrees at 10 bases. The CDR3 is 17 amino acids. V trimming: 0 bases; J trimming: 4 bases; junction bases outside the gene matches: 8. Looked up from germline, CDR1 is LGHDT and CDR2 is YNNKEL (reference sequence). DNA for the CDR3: TGTGCCAGCAGCCAAGACCCCCATGGGACTAGCGTAGAGACCCAGTACTTC. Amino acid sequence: CASSQDPHGTSVETQYF.

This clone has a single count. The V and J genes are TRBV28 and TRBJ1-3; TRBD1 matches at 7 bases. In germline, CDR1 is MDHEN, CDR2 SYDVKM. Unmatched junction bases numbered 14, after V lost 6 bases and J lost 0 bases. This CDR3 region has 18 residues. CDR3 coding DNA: TGTGCCAGCAGATACTCGACAGGGAACACACGCTCTGGAAACACCATATATTTT. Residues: CASRYSTGNTRSGNTIYF.

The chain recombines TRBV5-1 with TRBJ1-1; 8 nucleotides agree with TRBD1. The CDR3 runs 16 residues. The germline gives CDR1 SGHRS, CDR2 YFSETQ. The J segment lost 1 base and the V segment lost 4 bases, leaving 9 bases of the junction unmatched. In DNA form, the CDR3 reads TGCGCCAGCAGCGGGGGACAGGCGGCGCGGAACACTGAAGCTTTCTTT. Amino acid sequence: CASSGGQAARNTEAFF.

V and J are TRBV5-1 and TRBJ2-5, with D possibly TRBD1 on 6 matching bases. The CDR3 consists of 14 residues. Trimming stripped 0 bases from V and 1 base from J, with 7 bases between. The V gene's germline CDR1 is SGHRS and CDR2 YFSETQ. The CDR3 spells CASSLGTAQETQYF. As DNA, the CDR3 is TGCGCCAGCAGCTTGGGGACAGCCCAAGAGACCCAGTACTTC.

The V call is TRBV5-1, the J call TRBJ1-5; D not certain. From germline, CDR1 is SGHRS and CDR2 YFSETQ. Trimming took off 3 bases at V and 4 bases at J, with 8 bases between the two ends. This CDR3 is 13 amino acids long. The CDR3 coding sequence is TGCGCCAGCAGCTACGGAGTAAATCAGCCCCAGCATTTT. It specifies CASSYGVNQPQHF.

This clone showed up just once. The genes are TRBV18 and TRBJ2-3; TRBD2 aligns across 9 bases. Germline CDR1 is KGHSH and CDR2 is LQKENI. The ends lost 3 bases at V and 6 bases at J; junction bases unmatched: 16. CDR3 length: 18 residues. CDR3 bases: TGTGCCAGCTCACCGGGAGCGGGGGGCCTCAACCGACGGGATACGCAGTATTTT. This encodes CASSPGAGGLNRRDTQYF.

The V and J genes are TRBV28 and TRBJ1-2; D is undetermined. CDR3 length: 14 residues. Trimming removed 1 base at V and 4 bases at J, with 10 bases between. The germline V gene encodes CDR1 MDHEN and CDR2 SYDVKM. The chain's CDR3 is CASSLLDGGYGYTF. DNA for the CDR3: TGTGCCAGCAGTTTATTGGACGGAGGCTATGGCTACACCTTC.

CDR3 sequence: CASSYGTENEKLFF. The CDR3 DNA sequence: TGTGCCAGCAGTTACGGGACAGAGAATGAAAAACTGTTTTTT. This chain connects TRBV5-6 to TRBJ1-4, with TRBD1 matching 7 bases. The CDR3 runs to 14 residues. The V segment lost 5 bases and the J segment 5 bases; nucleotides outside the gene matches: 6. Germline loops: CDR1 SGHDT, CDR2 YYEEEE.

The DNA for the CDR3 is TGTGCCAGCAGTGAATCGGTGGCAGGAGGTTACTTC. This encodes CASSESVAGGYF. The chain joins TRBV6-1 to TRBJ2-7; D is possibly TRBD2 (5 bases). The V gene's germline CDR1 is MNHNS and CDR2 SASEGT. Trimming removed 2 bases from V and 13 bases from J, with 15 bases in between. The CDR3 loop spans 12 amino acids.

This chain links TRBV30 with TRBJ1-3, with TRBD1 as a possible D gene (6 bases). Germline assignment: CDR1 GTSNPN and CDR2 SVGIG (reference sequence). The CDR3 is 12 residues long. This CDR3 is CANGGLGNTIYF. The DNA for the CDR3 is TGTGCGAATGGGGGCCTAGGAAACACCATATATTTT.

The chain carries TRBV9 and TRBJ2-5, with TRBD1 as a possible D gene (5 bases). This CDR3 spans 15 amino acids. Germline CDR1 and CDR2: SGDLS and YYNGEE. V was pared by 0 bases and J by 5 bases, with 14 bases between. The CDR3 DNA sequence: TGTGCCAGCAGCGTAGCTCAAGGGGCTAGGGAGACCCAGTACTTC. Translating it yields CASSVAQGARETQYF. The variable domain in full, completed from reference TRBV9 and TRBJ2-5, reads DSGVTQTPKHLITATGQRVTLRCSPRSGDLSVYWYQQSLDQGLQFLIQYYNGEERAKGNILERFSAQQFPDLHSELNLSSLELGDSALYFCASSVAQGARETQYFGPGTRLLVL.

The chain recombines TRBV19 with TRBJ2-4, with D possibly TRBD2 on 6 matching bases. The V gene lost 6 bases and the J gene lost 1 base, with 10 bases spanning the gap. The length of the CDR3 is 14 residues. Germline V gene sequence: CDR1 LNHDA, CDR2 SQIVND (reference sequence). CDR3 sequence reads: CASSSGLAKNIQYF. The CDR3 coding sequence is TGTGCCAGTAGCTCGGGACTCGCCAAAAACATTCAGTACTTC.

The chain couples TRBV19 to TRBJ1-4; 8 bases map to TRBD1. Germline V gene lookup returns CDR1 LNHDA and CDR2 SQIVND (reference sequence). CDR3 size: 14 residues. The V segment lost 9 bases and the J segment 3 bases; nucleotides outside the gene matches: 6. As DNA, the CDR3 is TGTGCCAGCAATCCGGGACAGGCTAATGAAAAACTGTTTTTT. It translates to CASNPGQANEKLFF.

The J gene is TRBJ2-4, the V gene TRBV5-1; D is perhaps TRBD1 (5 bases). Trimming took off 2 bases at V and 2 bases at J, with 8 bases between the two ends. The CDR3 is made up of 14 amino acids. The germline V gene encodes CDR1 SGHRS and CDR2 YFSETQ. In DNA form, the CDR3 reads TGCGCCAGCAGCTTAGGGGATACCAAAAACATTCAGTACTTC. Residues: CASSLGDTKNIQYF.